A selection of T cell receptor beta chains follows, all from one sample in a study of tumor and adjacent non-tumor tissue in lung cancer. TCRdb used MiXCR to reprocess the multiplex PCR reads, holding one entry per CDR3 protein. Here the sample spans 120,000 to 150,000 distinct CDR3 sequences, about 71% being singletons. Sequencing was performed on lung tumor tissue. The receptors were sampled from a man aged 55 to 69 with small cell lung cancer. Both conserved end residues are part of each CDR3.

v_gene	j_gene	CDR3aa
TRBV29-1	TRBJ2-7	CSVAPVGASYEQYF
TRBV20-1	TRBJ2-7	CSALGEGQYEQYF
TRBV4-2	TRBJ2-1	CASSQAGGPSNEQFF
TRBV11-3	TRBJ1-1	CASNLEGRTGAFF
TRBV11-2	TRBJ2-2	CASSLFLGNTEELFF
TRBV5-1	TRBJ2-1	CASSLEVSGIFDEQFF
TRBV10-3	TRBJ2-3	CTISESTWHLSTDTQYF
TRBV6-6	TRBJ1-3	CASGTGAGNTIYF
TRBV14	TRBJ2-1	CASSLSGIPHEQFF
TRBV11-2	TRBJ2-3	CVSSRTAGTQYF
TRBV5-5	TRBJ2-3	CASSPWTSGRDTQYF
TRBV28	TRBJ2-7	CAISGGSAYEQYF
TRBV28	TRBJ2-5	CASSLKGTQYF